This T cell receptor beta chain comes out of a study of blood T cell repertoires in COVID-19. Study in general: PBMCs, B-cell-depleted T cells, or T cells were the source of the cDNA or gDNA that made up the material.

V lost 1 base and J 5 bases, leaving 15 bases between the germline ends. This CDR3 spans 15 amino acids. The germline gives CDR1 SGHNT, CDR2 YYREEE (reference sequence). The assay was immunoSEQ multiplex PCR, and TCRdb's table has in-frame clones only and misses some. Seen here are some 290,000 clones, roughly 89% observed once, and the top ten hold over 8.5%. The source material was peripheral blood. This receptor was obtained from a woman under 40 with COVID-19, enrolled during active disease. The chain uses TRBV5-4 and TRBJ1-1; no firm D call. DNA of the CDR3: TGTGCCAGCAGCTTGATGCCGGGGAGCGGGACTGAAGCTTTCTTT. Translating it yields CASSLMPGSGTEAFF.